The 10 T cell receptor beta chains reported below all come from one sample, sequenced in a study of cytomegalovirus exposure and HLA in healthy donors. PCR primers comprised 60 Vbeta and 13 Jbeta primers. The data were produced by immunoSEQ multiplex PCR, yet TCRdb's version contains in-frame clones alone and is incomplete. Among 130,000 or so clones listed, around 9% were seen once. Sequencing input: PBMCs. These receptors all stem from a man aged 35-49 years in good health and CMV-seronegative.

A few counts support this clone. The chain has TRBV9 and TRBJ1-1, with D maybe TRBD1 (5 bases). Trimming shortened V by 4 bases and J by 1 base, and 14 bases separated the two germline ends. This CDR3 region has 15 residues. Germline V gene lookup returns CDR1 SGDLS and CDR2 YYNGEE. The CDR3 DNA reads as TGTGCCAGCAGCAACACCGACAGAGGGAACACTGAAGCTTTCTTT. It codes for CASSNTDRGNTEAFF.

The chain links TRBV6-5 to TRBJ1-1; unclear D gene. The CDR3 sequence is 12 residues long. Germline V CDR1 and CDR2: MNHEY, SVGAGI. Trimming removed 4 bases from V and 5 bases from J, with 8 bases in between. The CDR3 loop is CASSWAGTEAFF. CDR3 DNA: TGTGCCAGCAGTTGGGCAGGAACTGAAGCTTTCTTT.

This clone was picked up a small number of times. Other DNA sequences within the sample encode an identical CDR3. The chain has TRBV7-9 and TRBJ1-1, with TRBD1 identical over 9 bases. CDR1 is SEHNR and CDR2 is FQNEAQ in the germline V gene (reference sequence). The ends lost 5 bases at V and 3 bases at J; junction bases unmatched: 10. The CDR3 is made up of 16 amino acids. The CDR3 DNA reads as TGTGCCAGCAGCCGAAGGACAGGGGCGCTGGACACTGAAGCTTTCTTT. Translation: CASSRRTGALDTEAFF.

This clone was observed a handful of times. The CDR3 region is CASSFDRQVETQYF. The CDR3 nucleotides read TGCGCCAGCAGCTTTGACAGGCAGGTGGAGACCCAGTACTTC. The chain recombines TRBV5-1 with TRBJ2-5; the D gene is possibly TRBD1 (6 bases). The germline V gene encodes CDR1 SGHRS and CDR2 YFSETQ. V was shortened by 2 bases and J by 5 bases, with 13 bases between the two germline ends. This CDR3 contains 14 residues.

This clone appeared a few times. The chain has TRBV4-3 and TRBJ2-7; D uncertain. Per germline, CDR1 LGHNA and CDR2 YSLEER. Trimming stripped 0 bases from V and 4 bases from J, with 7 bases between. The CDR3 runs 13 residues. The CDR3 sequence: CASSQETHYEQYF. DNA of the CDR3: TGCGCCAGCAGCCAAGAGACTCATTACGAGCAGTACTTC.

This clone was counted a few times. The CDR3 loop reads CASSFGGRSTDTQYF. CDR3 coding DNA: TGTGCCAGCAGCTTTGGGGGCCGAAGCACAGATACGCAGTATTTT. This chain uses TRBV7-9 with TRBJ2-3; TRBD1 is a possible D gene (6 bases). Germline V gene lookup returns CDR1 SEHNR and CDR2 FQNEAQ (reference sequence). V was shortened by 3 bases and J by 0 bases, with 10 bases between the two germline ends. The CDR3 is 15 residues long.

The gene calls are TRBV9 and TRBJ2-1, with TRBD1 identical over 9 bases. The germline gives CDR1 SGDLS, CDR2 YYNGEE. The CDR3 totals 16 residues. Trimming at V came to 0 bases and at J to 2 bases, leaving 3 bases not matched to a gene. The CDR3 coding sequence is TGTGCCAGCAGCGTAGAAGGGACAGGGACCTACAATGAGCAGTTCTTC. This sequence encodes CASSVEGTGTYNEQFF.

The V call is TRBV25-1, the J call TRBJ2-3, with TRBD1 matching over 8 bases. Germline-derived CDR1 and CDR2 are MGHDK and SYGVNS. This CDR3 comprises 18 residues. With V trimmed by 5 bases and J by 2 bases, 15 bases remained unmatched. CDR3 nucleotide sequence: TGTGCCAGCAGTCCTGGCCCTTACGACAGGGGATTCACAGATACGCAGTATTTT. Amino acids: CASSPGPYDRGFTDTQYF.

There are a few counts of this clone. The gene calls are TRBV18 and TRBJ1-5, with TRBD1 identical over 7 bases. The CDR3 length is 14 residues. Germline V lookup: CDR1 KGHSH, CDR2 LQKENI. Germline trimming cut 6 bases from V and 2 bases from J; bases unmatched to any gene: 4. DNA of the CDR3: TGTGCCAGCTCGCCTACAGGGGGCAATCAGCCCCAGCATTTT. This encodes CASSPTGGNQPQHF.

The chain carries TRBV2 and TRBJ2-3; 10 positions agree with TRBD2. The germline V gene encodes CDR1 SNHLY and CDR2 FYNNEI. V was pared by 2 bases and J by 2 bases, with 7 bases of the junction left unmatched. The CDR3 is made up of 17 amino acids. CDR3: CASSELGLAGATDTQYF. The CDR3 DNA follows: TGTGCCAGCAGTGAACTCGGGCTAGCGGGGGCCACAGATACGCAGTATTTT. Complete variable domain (other parts from reference TRBV2 and TRBJ2-3): EPEVTQTPSHQVTQMGQEVILRCVPISNHLYFYWYRQILGQKVEFLVSFYNNEISEKSEIFDDQFSVERPDGSNFTLKIRSTKLEDSAMYFCASSELGLAGATDTQYFGPGTRLTVL.